This T cell receptor beta chain stems from a study of blood T cell repertoires in COVID-19. Trimming stripped 7 bases from V and 8 bases from J, with 18 bases between. This CDR3 contains 14 residues. Per the germline V gene, CDR1 is MNHEY and CDR2 is SMNVEV (reference sequence). TCRdb keeps only in-frame clones here, not all; method: immunoSEQ multiplex PCR. The sample yields under 200,000 clones, 65% to 85% seen once. V usage is TRBV27 and J usage is TRBJ2-1; tentative D call: TRBD2 (5 bases). This sequence originates from a man aged 60-69 years with active or convalescent COVID-19. The sequenced sample consisted of peripheral blood. As DNA, the CDR3 is TGTGCCAGCAAGTCCGGACTTGTTGTGCATGAGCAGTTCTTC. Translation gives CASKSGLVVHEQFF.